These 16 T cell receptor beta chains were sequenced from one sample in a study of Ad26.COV2.S vaccination and SARS-CoV-2 variants (dated by TCRdb to about 2021). According to the study, the label for this sample's treatment or condition signals: some 19 received Ad26.COV2.S at low or high dose, single or two shots; 5 received placebo; per-sample allocation not given. Repertoires of vaccine and placebo recipients were sequenced from samples collected on day 63 after the first injection. Library preparation used the immunoSEQ multiplex PCR assay. Entries here come from immuneACCESS through TCRdb and include only in-frame sequences with V and J called. Some clones fail to appear in such tables; in the studies checked, an unresolved V gene covers under half of the shortfall, and the cause of the remainder is unknown. Within this sample are around 450,000 clones, with approximately 90% of them counted one time only. The ten biggest clones cover 1.5% to 2% of the sample.

The sample here was peripheral blood, taken in a trial of Ad26.COV2.S vaccine versus placebo. The origin of the receptors is a person aged 18-65 years who received the Ad26.COV2.S COVID-19 vaccine or a placebo.

This clone appeared once. This chain connects TRBV10-1 to TRBJ2-5; 7 nucleotides agree with TRBD2. This CDR3 is 15 amino acids long. V lost 0 bases to trimming and J lost 2 bases; unmatched junction nucleotides: 3. Per the germline V gene, CDR1 is WNHNN and CDR2 is SYGVQD (reference sequence). In nucleotides, the CDR3 is TGCGCCAGCAGTGAGTCGGGGGGGATGCAAGAGACCCAGTACTTC. Residues: CASSESGGMQETQYF.

The chain joins TRBV4-1 to TRBJ2-1; D not resolved. Germline CDR1 and CDR2: MGHRA and YSYEKL. This CDR3 contains 16 residues. Deletions cut 0 bases from V and 0 bases from J, with 9 bases between. CDR3 in amino acids: CASSQDWANSYNEQFF. Here the CDR3 DNA reads TGCGCCAGCAGCCAAGACTGGGCGAACTCCTACAATGAGCAGTTCTTC.

The V call is TRBV27, the J call TRBJ1-4; 7 bases line up with TRBD1. From germline, CDR1 is MNHEY and CDR2 SMNVEV (reference sequence). Unmatched junction bases numbered 11, after V lost 9 bases and J lost 7 bases. This CDR3 spans 14 amino acids. This CDR3 is CASRPGTASEKLFF. The CDR3, as DNA: TGTGCCAGTCGACCCGGGACAGCGTCTGAAAAACTGTTTTTT.

The V call is TRBV27, the J call TRBJ2-1, with D perhaps matching TRBD2 (5 bases). This CDR3 region has 15 residues. V was pared by 3 bases and J by 3 bases, with 12 bases between. Germline V gene data show CDR1 as MNHEY and CDR2 as SMNVEV (reference sequence). The CDR3 reads CASSLEYSVYNEQFF. The CDR3 region has the DNA TGTGCCAGCAGTTTGGAGTATAGCGTCTACAATGAGCAGTTCTTC.

This chain uses TRBV9 with TRBJ1-2; D is undetermined. V dropped 1 base and J dropped 4 bases, with 8 bases sitting between them. Germline lookup yields CDR1 SGDLS and CDR2 YYNGEE. The CDR3 sequence is 13 residues long. The CDR3 sequence is CASSVSGSYGYTF. The CDR3 DNA is TGTGCCAGCAGCGTATCGGGGTCCTATGGCTACACCTTC.

The chain joins TRBV3-1 (or the pseudogene TRBV3-2) to TRBJ2-1; weak D call: TRBD2 (6 bases). The V gene lost 4 bases and the J gene lost 4 bases, with 23 bases spanning the gap. This CDR3 spans 18 amino acids. Germline-derived CDR1 and CDR2 are LGHDT and YNNKEL (reference sequence). The CDR3 nucleotides read TGTGCCAGCAGCCGCAATCGGGGGACGGATAGTTTATACAATGAGCAGTTCTTC. Translation gives CASSRNRGTDSLYNEQFF.

This clone appeared many times. This chain uses TRBV7-2 with TRBJ2-1, with D possibly TRBD2 on 7 matching bases. This CDR3 comprises 14 residues. CDR1 is SGHTA, CDR2 FQGNSA, per germline. Trimming pared 7 bases from V and 9 bases from J, leaving 19 bases between. The chain's CDR3 is CASTPGGGPPEQFF. The DNA of the CDR3 is TGTGCCAGCACCCCTGGGGGGGGCCCCCCTGAGCAGTTCTTC. The variable domain in full, with the rest retrieved from reference TRBV7-2 and TRBJ2-1, is GAGVSQSPSNKVTEKGKDVELRCDPISGHTALYWYRQSLGQGLEFLIYFQGNSAPDKSGLPSDRFSAERTGGSVSTLTIQRTQQEDSAVYLCASTPGGGPPEQFFGPGTRLTVL.

V and J are TRBV9 and TRBJ1-1, with a weak D call TRBD1 (5 bases). CDR3 size: 13 residues. Trimming removed 7 bases at V and 5 bases at J, with 15 bases between. CDR1 and CDR2 (germline): SGDLS, YYNGEE. The CDR3: CASGHLLGTEAFF. The CDR3 nucleotides read TGTGCCAGCGGACACCTTCTGGGGACTGAAGCTTTCTTT.

This chain uses TRBV9 with TRBJ2-5, with 8 bases aligning to TRBD2. V gave up 4 bases and J gave up 4 bases; unmatched junction bases: 6. In germline, CDR1 is SGDLS, CDR2 YYNGEE. This CDR3 is built from 14 residues. CDR3 sequence reads: CASSTGAGGETQYF. CDR3 in DNA: TGTGCCAGCAGCACCGGGGCGGGGGGAGAGACCCAGTACTTC. Filled out from reference TRBV9 and TRBJ2-5, the complete variable domain reads DSGVTQTPKHLITATGQRVTLRCSPRSGDLSVYWYQQSLDQGLQFLIQYYNGEERAKGNILERFSAQQFPDLHSELNLSSLELGDSALYFCASSTGAGGETQYFGPGTRLLVL.

Here the CDR3 DNA reads TGTGCCAGCAGCTTTGGACTAGGAGGGTACAATGAGCAGTTCTTC. As protein: CASSFGLGGYNEQFF. The chain has TRBV7-9 and TRBJ2-1; 7 bases line up with TRBD2. Looked up from germline, CDR1 is SEHNR and CDR2 is FQNEAQ (reference sequence). The CDR3 is 15 amino acids. Germline trimming cut 3 bases from V and 4 bases from J; bases unmatched to any gene: 6.

The count of this clone is one. V usage is TRBV28 and J usage is TRBJ1-2; D is ambiguous. Germline CDR1 MDHEN, CDR2 SYDVKM. The ends were cut back, 3 bases at V and 7 bases at J, with 15 bases in the middle. The CDR3 is 14 amino acids. This CDR3 is CASSFVRRYVGYTF. Here the CDR3 DNA reads TGTGCCAGCAGTTTCGTGAGGCGCTATGTTGGCTACACCTTC.

The J gene is TRBJ2-2, the V gene TRBV6-6, with 13 bases lining up with TRBD2. This CDR3 has 16 residues. The trim removed 6 bases at V and 6 bases at J, leaving 7 bases unmatched. Germline assignment: CDR1 MNHNY and CDR2 SVGAGI (reference sequence). The CDR3 sequence is CASSLTSGRASGELFF. CDR3 nucleotides: TGTGCCAGCAGCCTAACTAGCGGGAGGGCGTCCGGGGAGCTGTTTTTT.

This chain links TRBV4-2 with TRBJ2-7; D is perhaps TRBD1 (6 bases). Germline V gene data show CDR1 as LGHNA and CDR2 as YNFKEQ. This CDR3 region has 15 residues. Trimming took 4 bases from V and 2 from J, leaving 15 bases between them. For the CDR3, the DNA is TGTGCCAGCAGCCCACAGGGCAACGGGGCCTACGAGCAGTACTTC. Amino acid sequence: CASSPQGNGAYEQYF.

The chain is built from TRBV18 and TRBJ1-2; TRBD1 is a possible D gene (6 bases). The CDR3 has 13 residues. Trimming pared 3 bases from V and 7 bases from J, leaving 12 bases between. Germline CDR1 is KGHSH and CDR2 is LQKENI. CDR3 region: CASSPVDSFGYTF. The CDR3 nucleotides are TGTGCCAGCTCACCGGTGGACAGCTTTGGCTACACCTTC. Supplemented by reference TRBV18 and TRBJ1-2, the full variable domain reads NAGVMQNPRHLVRRRGQEARLRCSPMKGHSHVYWYRQLPEEGLKFMVYLQKENIIDESGMPKERFSAEFPKEGPSILRIQQVVRGDSAAYFCASSPVDSFGYTFGSGTRLTVV.

This chain connects TRBV27 to TRBJ1-1; D possibly corresponds to TRBD1 (6 bases). V was pared by 6 bases and J by 1 base, with 6 bases between. Per germline, CDR1 MNHEY and CDR2 SMNVEV (reference sequence). The CDR3 loop spans 12 amino acids. The CDR3 sequence is CASRTGNTEAFF. CDR3 sequence (DNA): TGTGCCAGCAGGACAGGGAACACTGAAGCTTTCTTT.

This clone was seen many times. The chain joins TRBV24-1 to TRBJ2-1, with D possibly being TRBD1 or TRBD2 (6 bases each). The CDR3 has 15 amino acids. The germline gives CDR1 KGHDR, CDR2 SFDVKD. V was trimmed by 3 bases and J by 7 bases, leaving 15 bases between them. This CDR3 is CATSDPRDNRNEQFF. The CDR3 nucleotides are TGTGCCACCAGTGATCCGCGGGACAATCGGAATGAGCAGTTCTTC.